What follows are 22 T cell receptor beta chains derived from one specimen sequenced in a study of blood T cell repertoires in COVID-19. Using immunoSEQ multiplex PCR, the repertoire was profiled, and TCRdb retains in-frame clones only, with some absent. This table has 180,000 or so clones, 70% to 90% appearing once. Sequencing was performed on peripheral blood. The receptors shown here come from a man aged 55 to 70 with acute or convalescent COVID-19.

The genes are TRBV5-1 and TRBJ2-2; TRBD1 might be the D (6 bases). The germline V and J ends were trimmed by 2 bases and 1 base, with 12 bases remaining between them. The CDR3 spans 16 residues. In germline, CDR1 is SGHRS, CDR2 YFSETQ. The CDR3 nucleotides are TGCGCCAGCAGCTTCGGACAGAACTTGAACACCGGGGAGCTGTTTTTT. Translation gives CASSFGQNLNTGELFF.

The V and J genes are TRBV9 and TRBJ1-5; perhaps TRBD1 as D (6 bases). The CDR3 contains 14 residues. Germline CDR1 is SGDLS and CDR2 is YYNGEE. V was trimmed by 0 bases and J by 4 bases, leaving 8 bases between them. CDR3 amino acids: CASSVEGGNQPQHF. The CDR3 nucleotides read TGTGCCAGCAGCGTAGAAGGGGGTAATCAGCCCCAGCATTTT. Complete variable domain (other parts from reference TRBV9 and TRBJ1-5): DSGVTQTPKHLITATGQRVTLRCSPRSGDLSVYWYQQSLDQGLQFLIQYYNGEERAKGNILERFSAQQFPDLHSELNLSSLELGDSALYFCASSVEGGNQPQHFGDGTRLSIL.

A remark on this clone: Other DNA sequences from this sample encode an identical CDR3 as well. V gene TRBV2 combines with J gene TRBJ2-3, with a tentative D call TRBD1 (5 bases). CDR1 is SNHLY, CDR2 FYNNEI, per germline. The CDR3 extends over 13 amino acids. V lost 6 bases to trimming and J lost 4 bases, with 11 bases between them. CDR3 in amino acids: CASSADSADTQYF. Here the CDR3 DNA reads TGTGCCAGCAGCGCCGACAGTGCAGATACGCAGTATTTT.

V gene TRBV2 combines with J gene TRBJ2-5; 8 bases match TRBD2. V was clipped by 6 bases and J by 5 bases; unmatched bases: 11. CDR1 and CDR2 (germline): SNHLY, FYNNEI. The CDR3 sequence is 15 residues long. CDR3 protein: CASSTGTREGETQYF. The CDR3 bases are TGTGCCAGCAGCACCGGGACTAGGGAGGGGGAGACCCAGTACTTC.

This chain uses TRBV27 with TRBJ2-1, with 9 bases fitting TRBD2. Germline V lookup: CDR1 MNHEY, CDR2 SMNVEV (reference sequence). There are 12 residues in the CDR3. V was pared by 3 bases and J by 12 bases, with 3 bases of the junction left unmatched. In DNA, the CDR3 is TGTGCCAGCAGTTTTAGCGGGAGAGGGCAGTTCTTC. Translated: CASSFSGRGQFF.

CDR3 protein: CASSQAISTEAFF. DNA of the CDR3: TGTGCCAGCAGCCAAGCAATTAGCACTGAAGCTTTCTTT. V is TRBV3-1 (or the pseudogene TRBV3-2) and J is TRBJ1-1; D remains unclear. The V end lost 1 base, the J end lost 4 bases, and 7 bases lay between the germline ends. In germline, CDR1 is LGHDT, CDR2 YNNKEL (reference sequence). The CDR3 is 13 amino acids.

V is TRBV28 and J is TRBJ1-1; maybe TRBD1 (6 bases). The CDR3 covers 13 residues. The V gene lost 9 bases and the J gene lost 5 bases, with 16 bases spanning the gap. CDR1 and CDR2 (germline): MDHEN, SYDVKM. The CDR3 here is CASYEGGRTEAFF. As DNA, the CDR3 is TGTGCCAGTTACGAGGGGGGGCGGACTGAAGCTTTCTTT.

The chain links TRBV9 to TRBJ2-3; perhaps TRBD1 as D (6 bases). Germline CDR1 and CDR2: SGDLS and YYNGEE. V was cut by 3 bases and J by 8 bases, with 19 bases left in between. CDR3 length: 15 amino acids. CDR3 nucleotides: TGTGCCAGCAGCGGAGTCCAGTGGGGGCCGGGTACGCAGTATTTT. Translated: CASSGVQWGPGTQYF.

The rearrangement links TRBV27 to TRBJ2-7, with D perhaps TRBD2 (6 bases). This CDR3 is 15 amino acids long. Germline values: CDR1 MNHEY, CDR2 SMNVEV (reference sequence). V was pared by 0 bases and J by 2 bases, with 11 bases between. CDR3 nucleotide sequence: TGTGCCAGCAGTTTATCCGGGGGTGGCCCCTACGAGCAGTACTTC. Translated, it gives CASSLSGGGPYEQYF.

CDR3 sequence: CASSNKGLYSNQPQHF. CDR3 DNA: TGTGCCAGTAGTAACAAGGGACTTTATAGCAATCAGCCCCAGCATTTT. V usage is TRBV19 and J usage is TRBJ1-5; perhaps TRBD1 as D (5 bases). Germline CDR1 LNHDA, CDR2 SQIVND (reference sequence). CDR3 size: 16 residues. V lost 4 bases and J lost 0, with 13 bases in between.

The genes are TRBV2 and TRBJ1-2; 7 nucleotides line up with TRBD1. Germline V gene sequence: CDR1 SNHLY, CDR2 FYNNEI. With 6 bases clipped from V and 10 bases from J, the junction kept 14 bases outside the gene matches. The CDR3 extends over 14 amino acids. For the CDR3, the DNA is TGTGCCAGCAGGAGCCCAGGGGGGAGTTCGACCTACACCTTC. This gives the protein CASRSPGGSSTYTF.

This sequence joins TRBV6-5 and TRBJ2-7; D gene uncertain. The CDR3 is 12 amino acids. The V end was cut by 8 bases, the J end by 5 bases, with 13 bases between. Germline values: CDR1 MNHEY, CDR2 SVGAGI. The DNA of the CDR3 is TGTGCCAGCTTAAGCATCCTCCACGAGCAGTACTTC. It is translated as CASLSILHEQYF.

The chain joins TRBV9 to TRBJ1-2; tentative D call: TRBD1 (6 bases). The CDR3 covers 15 residues. Germline loops: CDR1 SGDLS, CDR2 YYNGEE. Trimming cost V 3 bases and J 0 bases, with 12 bases left between them. DNA of the CDR3: TGTGCCAGCAGCGCGCGGGAGGGGGCTAACTATGGCTACACCTTC. It encodes CASSAREGANYGYTF.

The V call is TRBV5-6, the J call TRBJ1-4, with 7 bases matching TRBD1. Germline assignment: CDR1 SGHDT and CDR2 YYEEEE. The trim removed 2 bases at V and 5 bases at J, leaving 3 bases unmatched. CDR3 length equals 14 residues. The CDR3 DNA follows: TGTGCCAGCAGCTTTGGGACAGAAAATGAAAAACTGTTTTTT. This codes for CASSFGTENEKLFF.

The genes are TRBV3-1 (or the pseudogene TRBV3-2) and TRBJ1-3; D gene unclear. CDR3 length: 17 amino acids. V was trimmed by 4 bases and J by 0 bases, leaving 16 bases between them. In germline, CDR1 is LGHDT, CDR2 YNNKEL (reference sequence). The CDR3 DNA reads as TGTGCCAGCAGCCCCGCGGGTGCTGGGAGCTCTGGAAACACCATATATTTT. It translates to CASSPAGAGSSGNTIYF.

Worth noting for this clone: Other DNA sequences in this sample translate to the same CDR3. This chain connects TRBV7-9 to TRBJ2-7; 7 nucleotides align to TRBD1. Germline V gene lookup returns CDR1 SEHNR and CDR2 FQNEAQ (reference sequence). The CDR3 runs 14 residues. Trimming cost V 5 bases and J 2 bases; bases outside gene matches: 6. CDR3 in DNA: TGTGCCAGCAGCCTCGGGACAGCTACCTACGAGCAGTACTTC. Translating gives CASSLGTATYEQYF.

The chain has TRBV24-1 and TRBJ2-5, with 7 bases identical to TRBD1. J gave up 2 bases and V 4 bases, and 3 bases lay outside the gene matches. Germline V gene lookup returns CDR1 KGHDR and CDR2 SFDVKD. The CDR3 is made up of 14 amino acids. CDR3 sequence: CATSDPGQQETQYF. CDR3 nucleotide sequence: TGTGCCACCAGTGACCCGGGACAGCAAGAGACCCAGTACTTC.

This chain uses TRBV11-2 with TRBJ2-7, with D possibly TRBD2 on 6 matching bases. CDR3 length equals 13 residues. V was shortened by 5 bases and J by 5 bases, with 13 bases between the two germline ends. Looked up from germline, CDR1 is SGHAT and CDR2 is FQNNGV. The CDR3 sequence: CASSLGGDDEQYF. Here the CDR3 DNA reads TGTGCCAGCAGCCTGGGGGGAGACGACGAGCAGTACTTC.

The CDR3, as DNA: TGTGCCAGCAGCCTCGAACAGGGGGCGCACACTGAAGCTTTCTTT. It translates to CASSLEQGAHTEAFF. This chain joins TRBV7-2 and TRBJ1-1; TRBD1 aligns across 9 bases. Trimming removed 5 bases from V and 3 bases from J; junction bases left unmatched: 7. The CDR3 loop spans 15 amino acids. Germline CDR1 is SGHTA and CDR2 is FQGNSA.

The J gene is TRBJ2-2, the V gene TRBV28; 14 nucleotides agree with TRBD2. Germline lookup yields CDR1 MDHEN and CDR2 SYDVKM. This CDR3 comprises 16 residues. The junction had 6 bases not matched to a gene; V was cut back by 4 bases and J by 8 bases. The CDR3 DNA reads TGTGCCAGCAGTTCTCGGACTAGCGGGAGGACAGGGGAGCTGTTTTTT. Translated: CASSSRTSGRTGELFF. The whole variable domain, remainder taken from reference TRBV28 and TRBJ2-2, is DVKVTQSSRYLVKRTGEKVFLECVQDMDHENMFWYRQDPGLGLRLIYFSYDVKMKEKGDIPEGYSVSREKKERFSLILESASTNQTSMYLCASSSRTSGRTGELFFGEGSRLTVL.

The CDR3 bases are TGTGCCAGCAGCCCCGCGGCGACTAGCGGGATGCCGTACCAAGAGACCCAGTACTTC. Translated, it gives CASSPAATSGMPYQETQYF. The J gene is TRBJ2-5, the V gene TRBV7-8; 11 positions match TRBD2. The CDR3 has 19 amino acids. J gave up 0 bases and V 5 bases, and 14 bases lay outside the gene matches. The germline gives CDR1 SGHVS, CDR2 FQNEAQ.

The rearrangement links TRBV24-1 to TRBJ2-1, with 14 bases aligning to TRBD2. The germline V gene encodes CDR1 KGHDR and CDR2 SFDVKD. The trim removed 2 bases at V and 8 bases at J, leaving 4 bases unmatched. The CDR3 covers 16 residues. The CDR3, as DNA: TGTGCCACCAGTGATTCGGGACTAGCGGGAGTCGATGAGCAGTTCTTC. Translated, it gives CATSDSGLAGVDEQFF.